This T cell receptor (beta chain) was captured by sequencing in a study of T cell repertoires in cytomegalovirus infection. Study summary: Based on public TCR beta signatures, there were indications of CMV infection and of a matching HLA type.

Study-wide points: There were HLA-C-restricted CMV-specific TCR beta clonotypes dominating the ex vivo response. Frequencies of public TCR beta families were cumulated, and this identified carriers of CMV plus the relevant HLA.

This clonotype has a handful of counts. Antigen specificity is unknown. TCRdb reprocessed the reads via MiXCR and lists one record per CDR3 protein. The table shows fewer than 400,000 distinct CDR3 sequences, with around a sixth occurring only once. CDR1 is DFQATT and CDR2 is SNEGSKA in the germline V gene (reference sequence). CDR3 length: 14 residues. V lost 5 bases, J lost 6 bases, and 8 bases stayed unmatched. Sequenced: PBMCs. J is TRBJ2-3 and V is TRBV20-1; 10 bases map to TRBD2. The sequence derives from a human donor in good health (CMV status not recorded). Some clones in this sample may be carry-over from other donors' samples. The CDR3 bases are TGCAGTGCTGACAGCGGGGGGGCAGGCGATACGCAGTATTTT. It encodes CSADSGGAGDTQYF.